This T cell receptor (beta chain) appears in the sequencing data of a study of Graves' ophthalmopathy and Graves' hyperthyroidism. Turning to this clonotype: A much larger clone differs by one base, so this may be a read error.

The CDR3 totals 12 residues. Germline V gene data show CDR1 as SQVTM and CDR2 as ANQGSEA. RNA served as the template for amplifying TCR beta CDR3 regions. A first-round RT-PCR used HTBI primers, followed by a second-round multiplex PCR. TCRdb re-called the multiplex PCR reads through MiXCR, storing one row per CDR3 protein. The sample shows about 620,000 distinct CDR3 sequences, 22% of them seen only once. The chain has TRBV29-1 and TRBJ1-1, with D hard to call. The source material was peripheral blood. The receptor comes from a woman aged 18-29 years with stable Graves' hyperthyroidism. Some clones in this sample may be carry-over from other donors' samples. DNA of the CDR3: TGCAGCCTTTACACGGTGAACACTGAAGCTTGCTTT. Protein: CSLYTVNTEACF.